This is a list of T cell receptor beta chains from one sample in a study of cytomegalovirus exposure and HLA in healthy donors. Sequenced by immunoSEQ multiplex PCR; TCRdb stores in-frame clones only, minus some. The sample records under 200,000 clones, roughly 70% being singletons. Input material: PBMCs. The receptors come from a woman between 25 and 40 years old in good health and CMV-seronegative. Each CDR3 is given with its conserved first and last residue. D genes are given only for firm matches. Size tells how often a clone was seen (once, few, many) or the class of an expanded clone, and some rows leave it out.

j_call clone_size d_call v_call cdr3_aa cdr3_nt
TRBJ2-7 . . TRBV2 CATKRQESSYEQYF TGTGCCACTAAGAGACAGGAGAGCTCCTACGAGCAGTACTTC
TRBJ2-6 . TRBD2 TRBV7-3 CASSLNPAGEPGANVLTF TGTGCCAGCAGCTTAAACCCAGCGGGAGAGCCTGGGGCCAACGTCCTGACTTTC
TRBJ1-2 . TRBD1 TRBV30 CAWTGTGLIYGYTF TGTGCCTGGACCGGGACAGGGCTCATCTATGGCTACACCTTC
TRBJ2-3 once . TRBV5-1 CASSGEYFTDTQYF TGCGCCAGCAGTGGGGAGTACTTCACAGATACGCAGTATTTT
TRBJ1-3 . . TRBV9 CASSAATGSGNTIYF TGTGCCAGCAGCGCGGCTACAGGGAGCGGAAACACCATATATTTT
TRBJ2-7 few TRBD1 TRBV6-6 CASRLTGGTDEQYF TGTGCCAGCAGACTAACAGGGGGAACCGACGAGCAGTACTTC
TRBJ1-6 . TRBD1 TRBV6-1 CASSGLQGVDSPLHF TGTGCCAGCAGCGGACTTCAGGGGGTTGATTCACCCCTCCACTTT
TRBJ2-1 . . TRBV19 CASKEQSTSSYNEQFF TGTGCCAGTAAAGAACAGTCGACTAGTTCATACAATGAGCAGTTCTTC
TRBJ1-2 . TRBD1 TRBV9 CASSVEGAHGYTF TGTGCCAGCAGCGTAGAGGGGGCTCACGGCTACACCTTC
TRBJ1-5 . . TRBV6-1 CASTGLSQPQHF TGTGCCAGCACAGGGCTATCTCAGCCCCAGCATTTT
TRBJ2-2 . . TRBV6-5 CASSYDSGGELFF TGTGCCAGCAGTTACGACTCGGGCGGGGAGCTGTTTTTT
TRBJ1-1 . . TRBV6-6 CASTGNLQNTEAFF TGTGCCAGCACAGGAAACTTACAGAACACTGAAGCTTTCTTT
TRBJ2-7 . TRBD2 TRBV6-5 CASSLRGGRNEQYF TGTGCCAGCAGCTTACGGGGCGGGAGAAACGAGCAGTACTTC
TRBJ2-7 . . TRBV6-1 CASTERRDYYEQYF TGTGCCAGCACCGAACGGAGGGATTACTACGAGCAGTACTTC
TRBJ1-4 . . TRBV19 CATRGATNEKLFF TGTGCCACGCGGGGTGCAACTAATGAAAAACTGTTTTTT
TRBJ2-5 . . TRBV7-8 CASSLVTGGWVGGGAKTQYF TGTGCCAGCAGCTTAGTTACAGGGGGATGGGTTGGCGGGGGGGCGAAGACCCAGTACTTC
TRBJ1-2 . . TRBV19 CASSPSGTGGGHYGYTF TGTGCCAGTAGTCCGTCAGGAACGGGTGGCGGGCACTATGGCTACACCTTC
TRBJ2-3 . TRBD2 TRBV7-2 CASNRHTSADTQYF TGTGCCAGCAACCGCCACACTAGCGCAGATACGCAGTATTTT
TRBJ2-5 . TRBD1 TRBV27 CASSLLGTGFSQETQYF TGTGCCAGCAGTTTATTAGGGACAGGGTTTAGCCAAGAGACCCAGTACTTC
TRBJ2-5 . . TRBV5-4 CASSIDSETQYF TGTGCCAGCAGCATAGACAGTGAGACCCAGTACTTC
TRBJ2-7 . TRBD1 TRBV5-4 CASSLGQGSNEQYF TGTGCCAGCAGCTTGGGACAGGGGAGCAACGAGCAGTACTTC
TRBJ1-6 . TRBD1 TRBV9 CASSVAETGTGGDSPLHF TGTGCCAGCAGCGTCGCAGAAACCGGGACAGGGGGCGATTCACCCCTCCACTTT
TRBJ2-7 . . TRBV5-1 CASSALAGETYEQYF TGCGCCAGCAGCGCCCTAGCCGGGGAAACCTACGAGCAGTACTTC
TRBJ2-5 . TRBD1 TRBV10-3 CAISVDVDRGGFQETQYF TGTGCCATCAGTGTTGACGTGGACAGGGGAGGGTTTCAAGAGACCCAGTACTTC
TRBJ2-7 few TRBD1 TRBV9 CASSVSGTGGVEQYF TGTGCCAGCAGCGTATCCGGGACAGGGGGCGTCGAGCAGTACTTC
TRBJ2-5 . TRBD1 TRBV10-3 CAISDAGGRETQYF TGTGCCATCAGTGACGCAGGGGGCCGAGAGACCCAGTACTTC
TRBJ2-7 . TRBD1 TRBV7-9 CASSWDSSYEQYF TGTGCCAGCAGCTGGGACAGCTCCTACGAGCAGTACTTC
TRBJ2-1 . . TRBV9 CASSDQRGIQFF TGTGCCAGCAGCGACCAACGGGGAATTCAGTTCTTC
TRBJ1-2 . TRBD1 TRBV6-6 CASSSTGYGNGYTF TGTGCCAGCAGTTCGACAGGGTATGGGAATGGCTACACCTTC
TRBJ1-5 few . TRBV21-1 CASSTGQGCRSNQPQHF TGTGCCAGCAGCACAGGACAGGGGTGTCGGAGCAATCAGCCCCAGCATTTT
TRBJ1-1 . . TRBV7-9 CSSSLEGFTEAFF TGTTCCAGCAGCTTGGAGGGTTTCACTGAAGCTTTCTTT
TRBJ2-7 . TRBD1 TRBV7-6 CASSLETGGEQYF TGTGCCAGCAGCTTAGAGACAGGGGGCGAGCAGTACTTC
TRBJ2-7 . TRBD1 TRBV5-1 CASSFTGGSYEQYF TGCGCCAGCAGCTTTACAGGGGGGTCCTACGAGCAGTACTTC
TRBJ2-1 . TRBD2 TRBV7-2 CASSPGGLADNEQFF TGTGCCAGCAGCCCCGGGGGACTAGCGGACAATGAGCAGTTCTTC
TRBJ2-5 once TRBD1 TRBV7-3 CASSPGQGSVETQYF TGTGCCAGCAGCCCCGGACAGGGGTCCGTCGAGACCCAGTACTTC
TRBJ2-1 few TRBD2 TRBV5-1 CASSSLAGGYNEQFF TGCGCCAGCAGTTCTTTAGCGGGGGGTTACAATGAGCAGTTCTTC
TRBJ2-5 . TRBD1 TRBV5-6 CASSLLTGGGETQYF TGTGCCAGCAGCTTACTTACAGGGGGAGGAGAGACCCAGTACTTC
TRBJ1-3 . TRBD1 TRBV5-1 CASSLEGAEGNTIYF TGCGCCAGCAGCTTGGAGGGGGCTGAAGGAAACACCATATATTTT
TRBJ2-3 . TRBD2 TRBV19 CASMRRGGTDTQYF TGTGCCAGTATGCGGCGGGGGGGGACAGATACGCAGTATTTT
TRBJ1-3 . TRBD1 TRBV19 CATSDRVGNTIYF TGTGCTACCTCAGACAGGGTTGGAAACACCATATATTTT